A selection of T cell receptor beta chains follows, all from one sample in a study of shared clonotypes between healthy human individuals. The data were produced by immunoSEQ multiplex PCR, yet TCRdb's version contains in-frame clones alone and is incomplete. The table has about 700,000 clones, 92% seen once. Sequenced material: naive CD8+ T cells sorted from blood. The receptor source for this set is a man between 25 and 39 years old in good health. Both conserved end residues are part of each CDR3. A D gene is named only where the DNA matches it firmly. Size is omitted from some rows. Given values are once, few, many or a class for expanded clones.

.	TRBJ2-1	TRBD2	16	TRBV27	TGTGCCAGCAGTGCCGGACTAGCGGGGACCTACAATGAGCAGTTCTTC	CASSAGLAGTYNEQFF
.	TRBJ1-2	TRBD1	15	TRBV7-6	TGTGCCAGCAGCCCTATACAGGGGCCCCTGGAGGGCTACACCTTC	CASSPIQGPLEGYTF
.	TRBJ2-7	TRBD2	15	TRBV9	TGTGCCAGCAGCACTACTAGCGGGTCCTTCTACGAGCAGTACTTC	CASSTTSGSFYEQYF
.	TRBJ2-7	TRBD1	12	TRBV13	TGTGCCAGCAGCCGGGACAGCTACGAGCAGTACTTC	CASSRDSYEQYF
few	TRBJ2-7	.	14	TRBV7-9	TGTGCCAGCAGCTTACCCACTGACAGCTACGAGCAGTACTTC	CASSLPTDSYEQYF
.	TRBJ1-1	.	13	TRBV19	TGTGCCAGTAGTACTACAGGGAACACTGAAGCTTTCTTT	CASSTTGNTEAFF
.	TRBJ2-5	.	11	TRBV5-1	TGCGCCAGCAGCTTCCAAGAGACCCAGTACTTC	CASSFQETQYF
.	TRBJ2-7	.	13	TRBV4-1	TGCGCCAGCAGCCAAGGGGCGCTGGACGAGCAGTACTTC	CASSQGALDEQYF
.	TRBJ1-5	.	18	TRBV15	TGTGCCACCAGCCCAAGGAGGACAGACGGGACCGACAATCAGCCCCAGCATTTT	CATSPRRTDGTDNQPQHF
few	TRBJ1-1	TRBD1	16	TRBV2	TGTGCCAGCAGTGGGAGGGACAGGGAAGGAGGCACTGAAGCTTTCTTT	CASSGRDREGGTEAFF
.	TRBJ2-7	TRBD2	14	TRBV27	TGTGCCAGCAGTTTTGCTAGCGGGTTCTACGAGCAGTACTTC	CASSFASGFYEQYF
.	TRBJ1-2	.	14	TRBV27	TGTGCCAGCAGTCCCGGCGGGGGCAAGTATGGCTACACCTTC	CASSPGGGKYGYTF
.	TRBJ1-1	.	11	TRBV29-1	TGCAGCGTTGAAGCTCGGCCTGAAGCTTTCTTT	CSVEARPEAFF
.	TRBJ2-3	.	17	TRBV27	TGTGCCAGCAGTATACTTCCGGGACGGATAAACACAGATACGCAGTATTTT	CASSILPGRINTDTQYF
.	TRBJ2-3	.	12	TRBV14	TGTGCCAGCAGCCCCCAGACAGATACGCAGTATTTT	CASSPQTDTQYF
.	TRBJ2-1	TRBD2	16	TRBV29-1	TGCAGCGTTGATTCAGCGGGAGGCCGCTCCTACAATGAGCAGTTCTTC	CSVDSAGGRSYNEQFF
.	TRBJ2-6	.	16	TRBV7-6	TGTGCCAGCAGCTTGACGGGACTTTCTGGGGCCAACGTCCTGACTTTC	CASSLTGLSGANVLTF
.	TRBJ2-1	TRBD2	16	TRBV7-9	TGTGCCAGCAGCGCAGGGACTAGCACTGCCTACAATGAGCAGTTCTTC	CASSAGTSTAYNEQFF
.	TRBJ2-7	.	14	TRBV11-2	TGTGCCAGCAGCTTAATCAGGTTTCCCTACGAGCAGTACTTC	CASSLIRFPYEQYF
.	TRBJ2-7	TRBD2	17	TRBV28	TGTGCCAGCAGTTCCTTCACCCTAGCGGGAGGGCCGTACGAGCAGTACTTC	CASSSFTLAGGPYEQYF
.	TRBJ2-3	.	17	TRBV5-1	TGCGCCAGCAGCTTGGCGGGTAGCCTCGCCCCCACAGATACGCAGTATTTT	CASSLAGSLAPTDTQYF
.	TRBJ2-6	.	15	TRBV7-9	TGTGCCAGCAGCTTAGATTGGACGGGGGCCAACGTCCTGACTTTC	CASSLDWTGANVLTF
.	TRBJ2-1	.	16	TRBV4-1	TGCGCCAGCAGCCAAGATAAGGGTGGGAGCTACAATGAGCAGTTCTTC	CASSQDKGGSYNEQFF
.	TRBJ1-5	TRBD1	16	TRBV6-6	TGTGCCAGCAGTTACCCGGCCGACAGGGACGGAAGGCCCCAGCATTTT	CASSYPADRDGRPQHF
.	TRBJ1-5	.	15	TRBV7-8	TGTGCCAGCAGCCAAATTGGCAGGGGTGATCAGCCCCAGCATTTT	CASSQIGRGDQPQHF
.	TRBJ2-1	.	14	TRBV7-6	TGTGCCAGCAGCTTAGGCGGGGCCCACAATGAGCAGTTCTTC	CASSLGGAHNEQFF
.	TRBJ2-3	TRBD2	16	TRBV28	TGTGCCAGCAGCACATGGCGGGAGCGATCCACAGATACGCAGTATTTT	CASSTWRERSTDTQYF
.	TRBJ1-3	.	16	TRBV11-2	TGTGCCAGCAGTGTGCGGGACGCGAGCTCTGGAAACACCATATATTTT	CASSVRDASSGNTIYF
once	TRBJ2-3	TRBD2	15	TRBV9	TGTGCCAGCAGCGAGGGGAGGGAGAGCACAGATACGCAGTATTTT	CASSEGRESTDTQYF
.	TRBJ2-1	TRBD2	18	TRBV19	TGTGCCAGTAGTATAGTTGCTAGCGGGGTCAGCTCCTACAATGAGCAGTTCTTC	CASSIVASGVSSYNEQFF
.	TRBJ1-3	.	16	TRBV29-1	TGCAGCGTTGAAGACGGGGGGTGGACCTCTGGAAACACCATATATTTT	CSVEDGGWTSGNTIYF
.	TRBJ1-3	.	14	TRBV5-1	TGCGCCAGCAGCTTGGTAGGGGGTCAAGACACCATATATTTT	CASSLVGGQDTIYF
.	TRBJ1-4	TRBD1	15	TRBV4-3	TGCGCCAGCAGCCAAGGGACAGGGGGTAATGAAAAACTGTTTTTT	CASSQGTGGNEKLFF
.	TRBJ1-1	.	13	TRBV21-1	TGTGCCAGCAGCAAGTGGCGGGTCACTGAAGCTTTCTTT	CASSKWRVTEAFF
.	TRBJ2-7	.	12	TRBV19	TGTGCCAGTAGTGGGCCTTCATACGAGCAGTACTTC	CASSGPSYEQYF
.	TRBJ1-1	.	13	TRBV13	TGTGCCAGCAGCTTAGCCGTGAACACTGAAGCTTTCTTT	CASSLAVNTEAFF
.	TRBJ2-7	TRBD1	15	TRBV7-9	TGTGCCAGCAGCTTTAGGGACAGGGGTTCCTACGAGCAGTACTTC	CASSFRDRGSYEQYF
.	TRBJ2-5	.	13	TRBV19	TGTGCCAGTAGTATTCTGGGCCAAGAGACCCAGTACTTC	CASSILGQETQYF
.	TRBJ2-1	.	13	TRBV9	TGTGCCAGCAGCGTAGAGGCGTTAGATGAGCAGTTCTTC	CASSVEALDEQFF
.	TRBJ2-6	.	15	TRBV11-2	TGTGCCAGCAGCTTTAGGGACCAGGGGGCCAACGTCCTGACTTTC	CASSFRDQGANVLTF
.	TRBJ2-3	.	14	TRBV2	TGTGCCAGCAGTGATCGGGATCGCACAGATACGCAGTATTTT	CASSDRDRTDTQYF
.	TRBJ2-7	.	16	TRBV5-1	TGCGCCAGCAGCTTGGCCGGGGACATGGATTATGACGAGCAGTACTTC	CASSLAGDMDYDEQYF
.	TRBJ1-1	.	11	TRBV28	TGTGCCAGCAGTCGGGGAACTGAAGCTTTCTTT	CASSRGTEAFF
few	TRBJ2-1	TRBD1	12	TRBV30	TGTGCCTGGAGTGACCAGGGGGATGAGCAGTTCTTC	CAWSDQGDEQFF
.	TRBJ2-1	.	13	TRBV27	TGTGCCAGCAGCCTTAGCTCCTACAATGAGCAGTTCTTC	CASSLSSYNEQFF
.	TRBJ2-7	TRBD2	12	TRBV29-1	TGCAGCGTAGGGACTAGCGGCTACGAGCAGTACTTC	CSVGTSGYEQYF
.	TRBJ2-1	TRBD2	14	TRBV29-1	TGCAGCGTGGGGGGGTTCCGCTCCTACAATGAGCAGTTCTTC	CSVGGFRSYNEQFF
.	TRBJ2-2	TRBD2	15	TRBV19	TGTGCCAGTAGTAGCGGGAGGGCCGACACCGGGGAGCTGTTTTTT	CASSSGRADTGELFF
.	TRBJ1-1	.	16	TRBV7-9	TGTGCCAGCAGCTCACAGGGATTTCCTATGAACACTGAAGCTTTCTTT	CASSSQGFPMNTEAFF
.	TRBJ2-7	.	11	TRBV9	TGTGCCAGCGGCCTGGGCTACGAGCAGTACTTC	CASGLGYEQYF
.	TRBJ1-1	.	13	TRBV7-9	TGTGCCAGCAGCCTTCAAGTCGGGGACCTAGCTTTCTTT	CASSLQVGDLAFF
.	TRBJ2-1	.	16	TRBV19	TGTGCCAGTAGGACCGAGCCGGACCCCTCCTACAATGAGCAGTTCTTC	CASRTEPDPSYNEQFF
.	TRBJ1-5	TRBD1	16	TRBV10-3	TGTGCCATCAGTGAGACAGAAACAGGGGTGCGCCAGCCCCAGCATTTT	CAISETETGVRQPQHF
once	TRBJ2-2	.	14	TRBV4-1	TGCGCCAGCAGCCAAGCGGGAGTGGGCGGGGAGCTGTTTTTT	CASSQAGVGGELFF
.	TRBJ2-5	TRBD2	15	TRBV29-1	TGCAGCGTTGGGGGGACTAGCGGGTATCAAGAGACCCAGTACTTC	CSVGGTSGYQETQYF
.	TRBJ2-2	.	14	TRBV27	TGTGCCAGCAGGGGGGGACTGAACACCGGGGAGCTGTTTTTT	CASRGGLNTGELFF
.	TRBJ2-7	TRBD2	15	TRBV4-3	TGCGCCAGCAGCTTGGTACCAGGAGCGGGAGTCGAGCAGTACTTC	CASSLVPGAGVEQYF
.	TRBJ1-2	TRBD1	16	TRBV27	TGTGCCAGCAGTGGGGACAGAGGGGATACTAACTATGGCTACACCTTC	CASSGDRGDTNYGYTF
.	TRBJ2-7	.	11	TRBV11-2	TGTGCCAGCAGCTTCGACTACGAGCAGTACTTC	CASSFDYEQYF
.	TRBJ2-7	TRBD1	14	TRBV27	TGTGCCAGCAGTTACGGGACAGGGGACTACGAGCAGTACTTC	CASSYGTGDYEQYF